These 12 T cell receptor beta chains came from one sample sequenced in a study of identical twins. TCRdb re-called the 5' RACE reads through MiXCR, storing one row per CDR3 protein. The data hold 200,000 to 250,000 distinct CDR3 sequences, with about an eighth observed a single time. The same data also contributed to another study, on yellow fever vaccine responses in identical twins.

The material sequenced was memory (CD45RO+) T cells sorted from blood. All receptors derive from a woman aged 18-29 years in good health.

V and J are TRBV5-1 and TRBJ2-7; TRBD2 aligns across 11 bases. The CDR3 length is 18 residues. The trim removed 2 bases at V and 2 bases at J, leaving 12 bases unmatched. From germline, CDR1 is SGHRS and CDR2 YFSETQ. The CDR3 DNA follows: TGCGCCAGCAGCTTAAACCCACCTAGCGGGGGGCGTCCCTACGAGCAGTACTTC. Protein sequence: CASSLNPPSGGRPYEQYF.

This rearrangement joins TRBV7-2 to TRBJ2-7; D gene ambiguous. This CDR3 contains 15 residues. Germline V gene lookup returns CDR1 SGHTA and CDR2 FQGNSA. The V and J ends lost 5 bases and 3 bases respectively, with 17 bases between them. CDR3 protein: CASSLNVVRYYEQYF. As DNA, the CDR3 is TGTGCCAGCAGCCTAAACGTTGTCAGGTACTACGAGCAGTACTTC.

This chain joins TRBV5-1 and TRBJ2-7, with D possibly being TRBD1 (5 bases). The CDR3 is made up of 12 amino acids. The germline V gene encodes CDR1 SGHRS and CDR2 YFSETQ. The V end was cut by 2 bases, the J end by 7 bases, with 10 bases between. The CDR3 sequence is CASSLRGSEQYF. CDR3 in DNA: TGCGCCAGCAGCTTAAGGGGTTCTGAGCAGTACTTC.

This clonotype was recorded a few times. J is TRBJ2-1 and V is TRBV3-1, with 9 bases aligning to TRBD1. The V and J ends lost 5 bases and 5 bases, in that order; junction bases with no gene match: 7. Germline CDR1 is LGHDT and CDR2 is YNNKEL (reference sequence). The CDR3 sequence is 15 residues long. CDR3 nucleotide sequence: TGTGCCAGCAGCTACCGGGACAGGGTCGACAATGAGCAGTTCTTC. As protein: CASSYRDRVDNEQFF.

In its sample, this clonotype was seen a few times. This chain connects TRBV4-2 to TRBJ1-4; tentative D call: TRBD1 (6 bases). The germline V gene encodes CDR1 LGHNA and CDR2 YNFKEQ. This CDR3 has 18 residues. V lost 0 bases and J lost 5, with 19 bases in between. CDR3 sequence reads: CASSQDVSAGALNEKLFF. CDR3 DNA sequence: TGTGCCAGCAGCCAAGATGTCAGCGCAGGGGCCCTAAATGAAAAACTGTTTTTT.

The chain has TRBV5-1 and TRBJ2-1, with TRBD2 matching 9 bases. The CDR3 sequence is 14 residues long. V lost 5 bases and J lost 8; bases outside the gene matches: 8. The germline V gene has CDR1 SGHRS and CDR2 YFSETQ. The CDR3: CASSLSGSRDEQFF. DNA of the CDR3: TGCGCCAGCAGTCTTAGCGGGAGTCGAGATGAGCAGTTCTTC.

This clonotype was seen more than once but under ten times. The chain is built from TRBV5-1 and TRBJ2-1, with 9 bases identical to TRBD1. V lost 0 bases and J lost 3; bases outside the gene matches: 19. The CDR3 covers 21 residues. Germline V gene sequence: CDR1 SGHRS, CDR2 YFSETQ. The CDR3 loop reads CASSLGIRTGAVRLRYNEQFF. As DNA, the CDR3 is TGCGCCAGCAGCTTGGGTATCCGGACAGGGGCCGTCCGGCTGCGCTACAATGAGCAGTTCTTC. Using reference TRBV5-1 and TRBJ2-1 for the parts outside the CDR3, the full variable domain is KAGVTQTPRYLIKTRGQQVTLSCSPISGHRSVSWYQQTPGQGLQFLFEYFSETQRNKGNFPGRFSGRQFSNSRSEMNVSTLELGDSALYLCASSLGIRTGAVRLRYNEQFFGPGTRLTVL.

The table lists this clonotype with many counts. The chain uses TRBV2 and TRBJ2-2, with 7 positions matching TRBD2. Germline values: CDR1 SNHLY, CDR2 FYNNEI. The V segment lost 0 bases and the J segment 5 bases; nucleotides outside the gene matches: 3. CDR3 length: 15 residues. This CDR3 is CASSEAAGATGELFF. The CDR3 DNA reads TGTGCCAGCAGTGAAGCGGCGGGAGCGACCGGGGAGCTGTTTTTT.

This clonotype was picked up a small number of times. The CDR3 nucleotides read TGCAGTGCTAGCAGTAATGAAAAACTGTTTTTT. Residues: CSASSNEKLFF. The chain recombines TRBV20-1 with TRBJ1-4; D remains ambiguous. The V gene's germline CDR1 is DFQATT and CDR2 SNEGSKA (reference sequence). V lost 3 bases and J 4 bases, leaving 3 bases between the germline ends. The CDR3 runs to 11 residues.

The chain uses TRBV4-1 and TRBJ1-4; D gene unclear. The CDR3 consists of 13 residues. Trimming took off 0 bases at V and 4 bases at J, with 3 bases between the two ends. Germline CDR1 reads MGHRA; CDR2 reads YSYEKL. CDR3 sequence: CASSQDFNEKLFF. The CDR3 DNA sequence: TGCGCCAGCAGCCAAGATTTTAATGAAAAACTGTTTTTT.

CDR3 nucleotide sequence: TGTGCCAGCTCACTCGACAGGGGGCGAGGCAATGAGCAGTTCTTC. It translates to CASSLDRGRGNEQFF. V gene TRBV18 combines with J gene TRBJ2-1; 10 bases agree with TRBD1. The J segment lost 6 bases and the V segment lost 4 bases, leaving 6 bases of the junction unmatched. This CDR3 contains 15 residues. Germline loops: CDR1 KGHSH, CDR2 LQKENI.

This clonotype occurred many times. The rearrangement links TRBV28 to TRBJ2-2; D gene unclear. The CDR3 loop spans 15 amino acids. The V gene's germline CDR1 is MDHEN and CDR2 SYDVKM. V was cut by 7 bases and J by 0 bases, with 12 bases left in between. The CDR3 DNA reads as TGTGCCAGCATGCCCCAACCTTCGAACACCGGGGAGCTGTTTTTT. As protein: CASMPQPSNTGELFF. The variable domain in full, with the rest retrieved from reference TRBV28 and TRBJ2-2, is DVKVTQSSRYLVKRTGEKVFLECVQDMDHENMFWYRQDPGLGLRLIYFSYDVKMKEKGDIPEGYSVSREKKERFSLILESASTNQTSMYLCASMPQPSNTGELFFGEGSRLTVL.